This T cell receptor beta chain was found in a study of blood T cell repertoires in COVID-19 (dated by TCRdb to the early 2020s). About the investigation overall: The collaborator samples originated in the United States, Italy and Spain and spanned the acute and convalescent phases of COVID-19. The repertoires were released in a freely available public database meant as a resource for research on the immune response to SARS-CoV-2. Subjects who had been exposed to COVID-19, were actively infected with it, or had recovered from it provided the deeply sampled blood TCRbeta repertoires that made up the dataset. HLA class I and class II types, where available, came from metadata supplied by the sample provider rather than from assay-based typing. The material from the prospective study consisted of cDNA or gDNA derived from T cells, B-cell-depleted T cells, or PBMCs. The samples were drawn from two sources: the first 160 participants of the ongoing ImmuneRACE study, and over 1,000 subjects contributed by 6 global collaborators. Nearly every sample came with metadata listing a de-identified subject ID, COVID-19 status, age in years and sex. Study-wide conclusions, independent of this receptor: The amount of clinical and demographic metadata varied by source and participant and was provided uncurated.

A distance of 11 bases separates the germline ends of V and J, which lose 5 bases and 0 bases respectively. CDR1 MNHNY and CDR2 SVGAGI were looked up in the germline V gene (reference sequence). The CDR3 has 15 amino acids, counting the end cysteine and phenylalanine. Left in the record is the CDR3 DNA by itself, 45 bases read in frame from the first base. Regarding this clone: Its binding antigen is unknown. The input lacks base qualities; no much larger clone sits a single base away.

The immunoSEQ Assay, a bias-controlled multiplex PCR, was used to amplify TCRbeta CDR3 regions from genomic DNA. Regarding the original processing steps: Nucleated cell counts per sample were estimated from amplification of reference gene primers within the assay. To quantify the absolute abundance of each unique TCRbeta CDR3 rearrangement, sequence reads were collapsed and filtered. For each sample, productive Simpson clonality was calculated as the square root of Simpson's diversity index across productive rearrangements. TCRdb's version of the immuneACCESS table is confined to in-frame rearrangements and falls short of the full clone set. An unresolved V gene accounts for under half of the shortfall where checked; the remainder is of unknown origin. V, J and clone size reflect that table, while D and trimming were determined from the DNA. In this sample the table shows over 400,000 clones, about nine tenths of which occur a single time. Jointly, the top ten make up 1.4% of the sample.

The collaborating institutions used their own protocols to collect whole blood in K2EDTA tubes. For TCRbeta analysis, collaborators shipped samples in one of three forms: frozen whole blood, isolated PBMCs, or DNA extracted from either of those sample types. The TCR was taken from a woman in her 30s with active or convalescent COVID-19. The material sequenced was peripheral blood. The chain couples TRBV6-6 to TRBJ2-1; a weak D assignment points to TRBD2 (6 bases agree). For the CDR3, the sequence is CASSRGSPSYNEQFF. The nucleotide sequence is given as TGTGCCAGCAGTCGGGGGAGCCCCTCCTACAATGAGCAGTTCTTC.